Presented here are 9 T cell receptor beta chains from one specimen sequenced in a study of neurological immune-mediated disorders. TCRdb re-called the 5' RACE reads through MiXCR, storing one row per CDR3 protein. The table shows about 45,000 distinct CDR3 sequences, with roughly 14% occurring only once. Described time point: longitudinal time-point 3. The sample consisted of PBMCs. The receptors were gathered from a man aged 30 to 45 in good health.

This clonotype was seen repeatedly, ten times or more. The V call is TRBV29-1, the J call TRBJ2-5; a possible D gene is TRBD1 (5 bases). Per the germline V gene, CDR1 is SQVTM and CDR2 is ANQGSEA. Trimming stripped 8 bases from V and 5 bases from J, with 21 bases between. The CDR3 length is 14 residues. The CDR3 DNA follows: TGCAGCTCGAAGGGGCACCCCCCAGAGGAGACCCAGTACTTC. As protein: CSSKGHPPEETQYF.

The table lists this clonotype with many counts. The chain couples TRBV5-1 to TRBJ2-5; 10 bases map to TRBD2. The length of the CDR3 is 13 residues. Germline CDR1 and CDR2: SGHRS and YFSETQ. V dropped 7 bases and J dropped 5; count of bases not matched to a gene: 5. Here the CDR3 reads CASLAGAGETQYF. Written as DNA, the CDR3 is TGCGCCAGCCTAGCGGGAGCTGGGGAGACCCAGTACTTC.

Ten or more counts support this clonotype. V usage is TRBV6-5 and J usage is TRBJ2-2; D gene ambiguous. The CDR3 loop spans 13 amino acids. Germline V gives CDR1 MNHEY, CDR2 SVGAGI. The CDR3 protein is CAVRVPGSGELFF. CDR3 bases: TGTGCTGTAAGAGTTCCTGGCTCCGGGGAGCTGTTTTTT.

This clonotype was counted many times. This CDR3 reads CSGTPQGVIEAFF. CDR3 sequence (DNA): TGCAGTGGAACCCCGCAGGGGGTGATTGAAGCTTTCTTT. The V gene is TRBV20-1, the J gene TRBJ1-1; 7 nucleotides agree with TRBD1. CDR1 and CDR2 from the germline V gene are DFQATT and SNEGSKA (reference sequence). This CDR3 has 13 residues. V trimming: 7 bases; J trimming: 7 bases; junction bases outside the gene matches: 12.

There are many counts of this clonotype. The chain employs TRBV6-5 and TRBJ2-1; D unclear. Looked up from germline, CDR1 is MNHEY and CDR2 is SVGAGI. This CDR3 has 13 amino acids. The V end was cut by 3 bases, the J end by 14 bases, with 17 bases between. The CDR3, as DNA: TGTGCCAGCAGTTATCCGGGCCGTTCCCGAAAGTTCTTC. As protein: CASSYPGRSRKFF.

This clonotype was observed at least ten times. This chain connects TRBV5-1 to TRBJ1-5; no clear D gene. Germline CDR1 is SGHRS and CDR2 is YFSETQ. CDR3 length equals 15 residues. V dropped 2 bases and J dropped 5 bases, with 14 bases sitting between them. This CDR3 is CASSFGPVFDQPQHF. CDR3 nucleotide sequence: TGCGCCAGCAGCTTCGGGCCAGTATTCGATCAGCCCCAGCATTTT.

There are many counts of this clonotype. This sequence joins TRBV5-1 and TRBJ2-7; 9 positions agree with TRBD1. The CDR3 covers 15 residues. J lost 2 bases, V lost 4 bases, and 7 bases had no gene match. The germline gives CDR1 SGHRS, CDR2 YFSETQ. CDR3: CASSTGQGSTYEQYF. The CDR3 DNA sequence: TGCGCCAGCAGCACTGGACAGGGGTCCACCTACGAGCAGTACTTC.

DNA of the CDR3: TGTGCCAGCAGTGAAGGTCCGGGGGGCACCTCCTACAATGAGCAGTTCTTC. Translation gives CASSEGPGGTSYNEQFF. This chain connects TRBV2 to TRBJ2-1; TRBD2 might be the D (7 bases). CDR3 length: 17 amino acids. V shed 1 base and J shed 0 bases, with 13 bases lying between them. Germline V gene sequence: CDR1 SNHLY, CDR2 FYNNEI.

This clonotype was picked up a small number of times. The chain uses TRBV12-3 or TRBV12-4 and TRBJ1-2; D is possibly TRBD1 (6 bases). CDR3 length: 14 amino acids. Trimming removed 5 bases at V and 5 bases at J, with 15 bases between. CDR3 nucleotide sequence: TGTGCCAGCAGTCACAACAGGGAGCGGTATGGCTACACCTTC. It translates to CASSHNRERYGYTF.